The present T cell receptor beta chain was sequenced within a study of blood T cells in healthy people across ages. The CDR3 totals 16 residues. Germline assignment: CDR1 LGHNA and CDR2 YSLEER. The V gene lost 2 bases and the J gene lost 5 bases, with 18 bases spanning the gap. Alongside a J-beta primer mix, a sample-barcoded 5' primer served in a second PCR lasting about 6 to 11 cycles. TCRdb ran MiXCR on the 5' RACE reads and lists one entry per CDR3 protein. Of around 820,000 distinct CDR3 sequences listed, 25% are singletons. This clonotype was found a few times. Its antigen is not known. Study-wide points: A conclusive naive versus antigen-experienced comparison was prevented by the unsorted PBMCs. TCR beta diversity correlated strongly with naive T cell percentage.

These sequences were also reported in another study, on T cells of mothers and their children. That source notes: Per mother, over 9 million TCR beta CDR3 reads were obtained; per child, about 3 million.

This chain uses TRBV4-3 with TRBJ2-5; possibly TRBD1 for D (6 bases). The source is a boy aged 5-17 years in good health. Sequences were obtained from blood. CDR3 protein: CASSQTGILDRETQYF. Written as DNA, the CDR3 is TGCGCCAGCAGCCAAACAGGGATTCTGGATCGGGAGACCCAGTACTTC.